The 12 T cell receptor beta chains listed next were all sequenced from one sample in a study of cytomegalovirus exposure and HLA in healthy donors. The method was immunoSEQ multiplex PCR; TCRdb's version includes in-frame clones alone and lacks a portion of them. The sample lists approximately 200,000 clones; around 80% were seen once. The material sequenced was PBMCs. The receptors shown here come from a woman in her thirties in good health and CMV-seronegative.

The V gene is TRBV6-6, the J gene TRBJ2-7; 10 nucleotides agree with TRBD1. CDR3 length: 15 amino acids. The germline V gene encodes CDR1 MNHNY and CDR2 SVGAGI (reference sequence). V dropped 6 bases and J dropped 4; count of bases not matched to a gene: 9. The CDR3 loop is CASSPPGQGMYEQYF. CDR3 coding DNA: TGTGCCAGCAGCCCACCGGGACAGGGGATGTACGAGCAGTACTTC.

V usage is TRBV6-5 and J usage is TRBJ1-3, with TRBD1 matching 10 bases. After removal of 5 bases from V and 4 bases from J, the junction contained 5 bases not matched to a gene. CDR1 is MNHEY, CDR2 SVGAGI, per germline. The CDR3 is 15 amino acids. The CDR3 region has the DNA TGTGCCAGCAGTCGACAGGGGGCTACGGGAAACACCATATATTTT. Amino acid sequence: CASSRQGATGNTIYF.

This chain links TRBV5-1 with TRBJ2-5, with D unresolved. V was clipped by 1 base and J by 1 base, with 8 bases between them. Germline assignment: CDR1 SGHRS and CDR2 YFSETQ. This CDR3 contains 14 residues. CDR3 sequence reads: CASSLHASQETQYF. The CDR3 region has the DNA TGCGCCAGCAGCTTGCACGCCAGCCAAGAGACCCAGTACTTC.

The rearrangement links TRBV15 to TRBJ1-4; 7 bases line up with TRBD1. CDR3 length equals 15 residues. After removal of 0 bases from V and 7 bases from J, the junction contained 5 bases not matched to a gene. Germline V gene lookup returns CDR1 LNHNV and CDR2 YYDKDF (reference sequence). The CDR3 DNA sequence: TGTGCCACCAGCAGAGATCAAACAGGGGCTGAAAAACTGTTTTTT. Translation: CATSRDQTGAEKLFF.

This clone was observed a few times. The chain combines TRBV6-6 with TRBJ1-3, with TRBD1 as a possible D gene (6 bases). The CDR3 is 15 amino acids. Germline CDR1 and CDR2: MNHNY and SVGAGI (reference sequence). Trimming stripped 5 bases from V and 0 bases from J, with 11 bases between. This CDR3 is CASSPTGISGNTIYF. CDR3 DNA: TGTGCCAGCAGTCCGACAGGCATCTCTGGAAACACCATATATTTT.

Worth noting for this clone: Other DNA sequences in the same sample also yield this CDR3. This rearrangement joins TRBV18 to TRBJ1-1; 9 nucleotides line up with TRBD1. Germline CDR1 and CDR2: KGHSH and LQKENI. This CDR3 is 15 amino acids long. Trimming took 2 bases from V and 2 from J; bases not matched to a gene: 3. As DNA, the CDR3 is TGTGCCAGCTCACCAAGGACAGGGGAAAACACTGAAGCTTTCTTT. Its protein is CASSPRTGENTEAFF.

The chain carries TRBV2 and TRBJ2-7, with 11 nucleotides matching TRBD2. This CDR3 is 14 amino acids long. CDR1 is SNHLY and CDR2 is FYNNEI in the germline V gene. Trimming took 1 base from V and 11 from J; bases not matched to a gene: 7. CDR3 coding DNA: TGTGCCAGCAGTGAAGAGACTAGCGGGACATTCGAGTACTTC. This translates into CASSEETSGTFEYF.

This clone was seen just once. The CDR3 DNA reads TGTGCCAGCAGTTATGCAGAGGGCACTGAAGCTTTCTTT. Amino acids: CASSYAEGTEAFF. V and J are TRBV27 and TRBJ1-1; no reliable D call. The germline V gene has CDR1 MNHEY and CDR2 SMNVEV (reference sequence). CDR3 length: 13 residues. V was pared by 4 bases and J by 4 bases, with 10 bases between.

The chain employs TRBV7-9 and TRBJ2-1, with 8 bases aligning to TRBD1. The CDR3 consists of 14 residues. V lost 3 bases, J lost 7 bases, and 5 bases stayed unmatched. Germline V CDR1 and CDR2: SEHNR, FQNEAQ (reference sequence). The CDR3 nucleotides read TGTGCCAGCAGCTTCGAGACAGGGGTAAATGAGCAGTTCTTC. Encoded protein: CASSFETGVNEQFF.

J is TRBJ2-3 and V is TRBV19, with TRBD2 matching over 9 bases. Per germline, CDR1 LNHDA and CDR2 SQIVND (reference sequence). V was pared by 6 bases and J by 0 bases, with 4 bases of the junction left unmatched. This CDR3 spans 15 amino acids. In DNA form, the CDR3 reads TGTGCCAGTAGGGCGGGAGGGAGAAGCACAGATACGCAGTATTTT. Amino acid sequence: CASRAGGRSTDTQYF.

The gene calls are TRBV25-1 and TRBJ2-2; perhaps TRBD1 as D (5 bases). CDR3 length: 13 residues. Trimming shortened V by 6 bases and J by 5 bases, and 10 bases separated the two germline ends. Germline assignment: CDR1 MGHDK and CDR2 SYGVNS. The CDR3 here is CASRGLGTGELFF. The CDR3, as DNA: TGTGCCAGCAGGGGGCTTGGGACCGGGGAGCTGTTTTTT.

This chain uses TRBV29-1 with TRBJ1-1; tentative D call: TRBD1 (6 bases). The CDR3 has 14 amino acids. CDR1 is SQVTM and CDR2 is ANQGSEA in the germline V gene. V was clipped by 7 bases and J by 2 bases, with 17 bases between them. CDR3 amino acids: CSAGGGGSNTEAFF. The CDR3 DNA reads as TGCAGCGCCGGAGGGGGGGGTTCAAACACTGAAGCTTTCTTT.